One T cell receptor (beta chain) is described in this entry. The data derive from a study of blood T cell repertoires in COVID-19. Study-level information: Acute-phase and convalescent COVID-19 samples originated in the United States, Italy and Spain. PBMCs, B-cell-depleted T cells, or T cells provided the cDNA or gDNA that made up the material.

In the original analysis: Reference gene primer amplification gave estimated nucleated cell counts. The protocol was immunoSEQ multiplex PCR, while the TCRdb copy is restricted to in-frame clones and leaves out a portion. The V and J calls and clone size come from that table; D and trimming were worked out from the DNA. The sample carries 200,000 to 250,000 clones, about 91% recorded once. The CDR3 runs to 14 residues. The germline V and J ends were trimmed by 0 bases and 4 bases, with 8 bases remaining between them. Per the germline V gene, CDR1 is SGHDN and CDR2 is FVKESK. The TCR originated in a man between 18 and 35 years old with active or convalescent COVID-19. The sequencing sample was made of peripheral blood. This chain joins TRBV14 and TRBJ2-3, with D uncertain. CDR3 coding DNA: TGTGCCAGCAGCCAAGATCATAGCCCAGATACGCAGTATTTT. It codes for CASSQDHSPDTQYF.